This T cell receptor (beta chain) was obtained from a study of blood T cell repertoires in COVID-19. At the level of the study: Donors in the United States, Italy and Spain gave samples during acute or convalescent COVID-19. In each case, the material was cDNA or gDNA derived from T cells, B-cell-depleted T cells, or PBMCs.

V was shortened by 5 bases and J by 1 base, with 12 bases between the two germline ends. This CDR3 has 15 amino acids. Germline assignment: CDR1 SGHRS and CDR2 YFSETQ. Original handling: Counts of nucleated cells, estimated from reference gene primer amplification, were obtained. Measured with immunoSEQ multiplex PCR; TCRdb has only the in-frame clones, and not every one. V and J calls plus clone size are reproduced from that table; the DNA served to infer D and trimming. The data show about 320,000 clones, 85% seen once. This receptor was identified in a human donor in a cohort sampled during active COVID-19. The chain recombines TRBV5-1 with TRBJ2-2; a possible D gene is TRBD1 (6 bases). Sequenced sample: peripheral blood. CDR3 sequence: CASSSTGLNTGELFF. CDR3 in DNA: TGCGCCAGCAGTTCGACAGGATTGAACACCGGGGAGCTGTTTTTT.